The 24 T cell receptor beta chains below come from one sample, sequenced in a study of blood T cell repertoires in COVID-19. The method was immunoSEQ multiplex PCR; TCRdb's version includes in-frame clones alone and lacks a portion of them. Counted here are about 370,000 clones, approximately 92% occurring once; the ten biggest clones make up 1%. Sequencing input: PBMCs or T cells enriched from blood (not recorded which). Receptors were obtained from a man between 18 and 35 years old who had recovered from COVID-19.

The chain recombines TRBV5-4 with TRBJ1-6, with 9 bases that match TRBD1. Per the germline V gene, CDR1 is SGHNT and CDR2 is YYREEE (reference sequence). This CDR3 is 17 amino acids long. J lost 8 bases, V lost 4 bases, and 13 bases had no gene match. The CDR3 sequence: CASSQTRITGGYSPLHF. DNA for the CDR3: TGTGCCAGCAGCCAAACCCGCATCACAGGGGGCTATTCACCCCTCCACTTT. The full variable domain, with the rest looked up from reference TRBV5-4 and TRBJ1-6, is ETGVTQSPTHLIKTRGQQVTLRCSSQSGHNTVSWYQQALGQGPQFIFQYYREEENGRGNFPPRFSGLQFPNYSSELNVNALELDDSALYLCASSQTRITGGYSPLHFGNGTRLTVT.

The CDR3 protein is CASSFGQGAVYGYTF. The CDR3 coding sequence is TGCGCCAGCAGCTTCGGACAGGGAGCAGTCTATGGCTACACCTTC. This sequence joins TRBV5-1 and TRBJ1-2; 8 bases are shared with TRBD1. The CDR3 covers 15 residues. V gave up 2 bases and J gave up 4 bases; unmatched junction bases: 7. CDR1 is SGHRS, CDR2 YFSETQ, per germline.

The chain employs TRBV5-6 and TRBJ2-5; 10 bases map to TRBD1. V lost 3 bases to trimming and J lost 4 bases; unmatched junction nucleotides: 3. The CDR3 runs to 14 residues. Germline CDR1 reads SGHDT; CDR2 reads YYEEEE. The CDR3 protein is CASSWGTGAETQYF. CDR3 sequence (DNA): TGTGCCAGCAGCTGGGGGACAGGGGCAGAGACCCAGTACTTC.

CDR3 amino acids: CASYIRDRVAKTQYF. The CDR3 region has the DNA TGTGCCAGCTATATCCGGGACAGGGTTGCGAAGACCCAGTACTTC. The chain has TRBV6-5 and TRBJ2-5, with TRBD1 matching over 9 bases. Germline CDR1 and CDR2: MNHEY and SVGAGI. The CDR3 has 15 amino acids. V was clipped by 8 bases and J by 6 bases; unmatched bases: 13.

This clone was detected only once. The chain uses TRBV3-1 (or the pseudogene TRBV3-2) and TRBJ1-2, with D maybe TRBD1 (5 bases). In germline, CDR1 is LGHDT, CDR2 YNNKEL (reference sequence). The germline V and J ends were trimmed by 7 bases and 4 bases, with 19 bases remaining between them. The CDR3 totals 15 residues. CDR3 DNA sequence: TGTGCCAGCAACGGGGGGATGGGACTAGGCTATGGCTACACCTTC. This sequence encodes CASNGGMGLGYGYTF.

This clone was counted a few times. J is TRBJ2-3 and V is TRBV6-4; no firm D call. Trimming removed 2 bases from V and 1 base from J, with 4 bases in between. CDR1 MRHNA and CDR2 SNTAGT come from the germline V gene. CDR3 length: 13 amino acids. CDR3 residues: CASSDQGTDTQYF. The CDR3 DNA sequence: TGTGCCAGCAGTGACCAGGGCACAGATACGCAGTATTTT.

The gene calls are TRBV10-3 and TRBJ1-6; weak D call: TRBD1 (6 bases). CDR1 is ENHRY, CDR2 SYGVKD, per germline. The germline V and J ends were trimmed by 2 bases and 10 bases, with 15 bases remaining between them. The CDR3 runs 15 residues. As DNA, the CDR3 is TGTGCCATCAGTGAGGTCTCAGGGGTCAACTCACCCCTCCACTTT. Protein sequence: CAISEVSGVNSPLHF.

CDR3 sequence reads: CASRRSRLYGYTF. CDR3 in DNA: TGTGCCAGCAGGAGGTCTAGGCTTTATGGCTACACCTTC. The rearrangement uses TRBV12-3 or TRBV12-4 and TRBJ1-2; D not resolved. The CDR3 is 13 amino acids. Trimming pared 6 bases from V and 5 bases from J, leaving 13 bases between.

The chain uses TRBV19 and TRBJ1-2, with a tentative D call TRBD1 (6 bases). Trimming shortened V by 5 bases and J by 8 bases, and 21 bases separated the two germline ends. CDR1 and CDR2 (germline): LNHDA, SQIVND (reference sequence). This CDR3 contains 15 residues. The CDR3, as DNA: TGTGCCAGTAGTGTCCTGACAGGCGCCTCGGGAGGCTACACCTTC. This codes for CASSVLTGASGGYTF. Combining the CDR3 with reference TRBV19 and TRBJ1-2 gives the whole variable domain DGGITQSPKYLFRKEGQNVTLSCEQNLNHDAMYWYRQDPGQGLRLIYYSQIVNDFQKGDIAEGYSVSREKKESFPLTVTSAQKNPTAFYLCASSVLTGASGGYTFGSGTRLTVV.

The CDR3 DNA reads TGTGCCAGCAGCCAAAGGGACAACTACAATGAGCAGTTCTTC. Protein product: CASSQRDNYNEQFF. The chain joins TRBV3-1 (or the pseudogene TRBV3-2) to TRBJ2-1, with D perhaps TRBD1 (6 bases). CDR1 and CDR2 from the germline V gene are LGHDT and YNNKEL (reference sequence). Trimming removed 2 bases at V and 3 bases at J, with 8 bases between. The CDR3 sequence is 14 residues long.

V gene TRBV28 combines with J gene TRBJ2-5; D perhaps matches TRBD1 (6 bases). The germline CDR1 and CDR2 sequences are MDHEN and SYDVKM. CDR3 length: 15 residues. Trimming left V 6 bases short and J 7 bases short, with 21 bases between. DNA for the CDR3: TGTGCCAGCAGCCTTACCCTACAGGGAGTTGGGACCCAGTACTTC. This codes for CASSLTLQGVGTQYF.

With respect to this clone: Other DNA variants within this sample encode the same CDR3. The rearrangement joins TRBV14 to TRBJ1-4; possible D gene TRBD1, 6 bases. This CDR3 comprises 12 residues. The germline CDR1 and CDR2 sequences are SGHDN and FVKESK. V shed 4 bases and J shed 8 bases, with 8 bases lying between them. For the CDR3, the DNA is TGTGCCAGCAGCCGCAGGGGCGAAAAACTGTTTTTT. Protein sequence: CASSRRGEKLFF.

The chain employs TRBV5-4 and TRBJ2-2; 9 bases align to TRBD1. The CDR3 consists of 16 residues. Germline V gene sequence: CDR1 SGHNT, CDR2 YYREEE (reference sequence). With V trimmed by 4 bases and J by 6 bases, 10 bases remained unmatched. CDR3 in amino acids: CASSLSGTGRAGELFF. DNA of the CDR3: TGTGCCAGCAGCCTGAGCGGGACAGGGCGGGCCGGGGAGCTGTTTTTT.

V is TRBV29-1 and J is TRBJ2-3, with TRBD1 matching 8 bases. The CDR3 loop spans 16 amino acids. The germline V gene has CDR1 SQVTM and CDR2 ANQGSEA. J lost 0 bases, V lost 6 bases, and 11 bases had no gene match. Here the CDR3 DNA reads TGCAGCGTGAGGGCCAGACAGGGGTTAAGCACAGATACGCAGTATTTT. Encoded protein: CSVRARQGLSTDTQYF.

The chain is built from TRBV4-1 and TRBJ1-2; TRBD1 aligns across 7 bases. The junction had 7 bases not matched to a gene; V was cut back by 4 bases and J by 2 bases. The CDR3 totals 15 residues. The germline V gene encodes CDR1 MGHRA and CDR2 YSYEKL. The CDR3 DNA is TGCGCCAGCAGCCCCACCTTGACAGGGAACTATGGCTACACCTTC. Translation gives CASSPTLTGNYGYTF.

V gene TRBV11-2 combines with J gene TRBJ2-4, with TRBD2 as a possible D gene (7 bases). Trimming removed 2 bases at V and 0 bases at J, with 17 bases between. The CDR3 spans 18 residues. The V gene's germline CDR1 is SGHAT and CDR2 FQNNGV. DNA of the CDR3: TGTGCCAGCAGCTTAAGCTGGGGGAGGGGGGTAGCCAAAAACATTCAGTACTTC. As protein: CASSLSWGRGVAKNIQYF.

This chain joins TRBV6-5 and TRBJ1-2; the D gene is possibly TRBD1 (6 bases). The germline gives CDR1 MNHEY, CDR2 SVGAGI. CDR3 length: 13 residues. V dropped 7 bases and J dropped 1 base, with 10 bases sitting between them. The chain's CDR3 is CASKQGLNYGYTF. DNA of the CDR3: TGTGCCAGCAAGCAGGGGCTTAACTATGGCTACACCTTC.

The chain is built from TRBV18 and TRBJ2-7; 7 bases align to TRBD1. The CDR3 runs to 14 residues. Germline V gives CDR1 KGHSH, CDR2 LQKENI. The J segment lost 6 bases and the V segment lost 2 bases, leaving 7 bases of the junction unmatched. The DNA for the CDR3 is TGTGCCAGCTCACCAGACAGGGTATTGGTCGAGCAGTACTTC. Encoded protein: CASSPDRVLVEQYF. The full variable domain, its missing parts supplied by reference TRBV18 and TRBJ2-7, is NAGVMQNPRHLVRRRGQEARLRCSPMKGHSHVYWYRQLPEEGLKFMVYLQKENIIDESGMPKERFSAEFPKEGPSILRIQQVVRGDSAAYFCASSPDRVLVEQYFGPGTRLTVT.

The chain recombines TRBV7-6 with TRBJ2-1; 11 bases map to TRBD2. V was clipped by 5 bases and J by 3 bases; unmatched bases: 3. CDR1 and CDR2 from the germline V gene are SGHVS and FNYEAQ. The CDR3 sequence is 15 residues long. The DNA of the CDR3 is TGTGCCAGCAGCCCAGGACTAGCGGGCTACAATGAGCAGTTCTTC. Protein: CASSPGLAGYNEQFF.

The J gene is TRBJ2-3, the V gene TRBV7-8, with 11 bases lining up with TRBD1. The V segment lost 5 bases and the J segment 5 bases; nucleotides outside the gene matches: 9. CDR1 is SGHVS and CDR2 is FQNEAQ in the germline V gene. This CDR3 has 16 residues. The CDR3 region is CASSLPRTGGKDTQYF. The CDR3 DNA is TGTGCCAGCAGCCTCCCTCGGACAGGGGGCAAAGATACGCAGTATTTT.

The chain links TRBV7-9 to TRBJ1-1; D not certain. The CDR3 length is 15 residues. V lost 5 bases to trimming and J lost 1 base, with 14 bases between them. Germline V CDR1 and CDR2: SEHNR, FQNEAQ (reference sequence). CDR3: CASSPYRIGNTEAFF. For the CDR3, the DNA is TGTGCCAGCAGCCCCTATCGAATCGGGAACACTGAAGCTTTCTTT. The full variable domain, rest sourced from reference TRBV7-9 and TRBJ1-1, is DTGVSQNPRHKITKRGQNVTFRCDPISEHNRLYWYRQTLGQGPEFLTYFQNEAQLEKSRLLSDRFSAERPKGSFSTLEIQRTEQGDSAMYLCASSPYRIGNTEAFFGQGTRLTVV.

The chain joins TRBV6-5 to TRBJ2-2; no clear D gene. Germline V CDR1 and CDR2: MNHEY, SVGAGI. V was clipped by 3 bases and J by 0 bases, with 8 bases between them. This CDR3 has 15 amino acids. CDR3 amino acids: CASSYQLTNTGELFF. As DNA, the CDR3 is TGTGCCAGCAGTTATCAACTGACGAACACCGGGGAGCTGTTTTTT.

This clone was picked up a small number of times. The chain joins TRBV5-6 to TRBJ1-6, with D perhaps matching TRBD1 (5 bases). The CDR3 is 17 residues long. V was trimmed by 1 base and J by 7 bases, leaving 18 bases between them. Germline CDR1 is SGHDT and CDR2 is YYEEEE. CDR3 region: CASSLKSTGVTNSPLHF. The CDR3 coding sequence is TGTGCCAGCAGCTTGAAGAGTACGGGGGTAACGAATTCACCCCTCCACTTT.

The V and J genes are TRBV11-1 and TRBJ1-2; weak D call: TRBD1 (6 bases). The germline V and J ends were trimmed by 5 bases and 7 bases, with 20 bases remaining between them. The CDR3 is 15 amino acids. CDR1 and CDR2 from the germline V gene are SGHAT and FQDESV (reference sequence). The chain's CDR3 is CASSPQDSRFGGYTF. In nucleotides, the CDR3 is TGTGCCAGCAGCCCTCAGGACAGTAGATTCGGTGGCTACACCTTC. Filled out from reference TRBV11-1 and TRBJ1-2, the complete variable domain reads EAEVAQSPRYKITEKSQAVAFWCDPISGHATLYWYRQILGQGPELLVQFQDESVVDDSQLPKDRFSAERLKGVDSTLKIQPAELGDSAMYLCASSPQDSRFGGYTFGSGTRLTVV.